This T cell receptor (beta chain) came from a study of response to subunit inactivated influenza vaccine. TCRdb re-derived calls from the RT-PCR reads in MiXCR, one entry per CDR3 protein. The data hold 700,000 to 800,000 distinct CDR3 sequences, with around a sixth observed a single time. Study findings and constraints: There was a suggestion from the authors that each seasonal influenza vaccination recruits few new T cells.

The germline V gene encodes CDR1 DFQATT and CDR2 SNEGSKA (reference sequence). Trimming took 7 bases from V and 1 from J, leaving 13 bases between them. This CDR3 has 13 residues. Regarding this clonotype: Its antigen remains unknown.

This sequence joins TRBV20-1 and TRBJ2-5; D remains unclear. The sample in question was PBMCs from blood, obtained roughly 5 days after vaccination. The sequence came from a man aged 45-65 years who received an inactivated influenza vaccine. The CDR3 region has the DNA TGCAGTGTCAGGCAGTTAGGCCAAGAGACCCAGTACTTC. The encoded protein is CSVRQLGQETQYF.